This T cell receptor beta chain was identified in a study of early stage breast cancer tumors. Study as a whole: Of some 16 invasive breast tumors, fewer than 13 were hormone receptor-positive, HER2-negative.

This clone turned up a few times. Its target is not known. General study findings and limits: Commonly generated sequences made up most enriched TCRB sequences shared between patients. Tumors had approximately 2.4-fold higher T cell density than normal breast.

Blood replicates held 0.5 ug DNA, tumor or normal breast roughly 1.5 ug, two each. The data were produced by immunoSEQ multiplex PCR, yet TCRdb's version contains in-frame clones alone and is incomplete. The sample lists about 36,000 clones; 65% to 75% were seen once. V lost 3 bases, J lost 8 bases, and 9 bases lay in between. Germline CDR1 is MNHEY and CDR2 is SMNVEV (reference sequence). The CDR3 totals 12 residues. Sequencing input: blood. V gene TRBV27 combines with J gene TRBJ2-3, with D possibly TRBD2 on 6 matching bases. The TCR originated in a person in their sixties or seventies with breast cancer. The CDR3 DNA is TGTGCCAGCAGTTTGCTGGGAGGTACGCAGTATTTT. It is translated as CASSLLGGTQYF.